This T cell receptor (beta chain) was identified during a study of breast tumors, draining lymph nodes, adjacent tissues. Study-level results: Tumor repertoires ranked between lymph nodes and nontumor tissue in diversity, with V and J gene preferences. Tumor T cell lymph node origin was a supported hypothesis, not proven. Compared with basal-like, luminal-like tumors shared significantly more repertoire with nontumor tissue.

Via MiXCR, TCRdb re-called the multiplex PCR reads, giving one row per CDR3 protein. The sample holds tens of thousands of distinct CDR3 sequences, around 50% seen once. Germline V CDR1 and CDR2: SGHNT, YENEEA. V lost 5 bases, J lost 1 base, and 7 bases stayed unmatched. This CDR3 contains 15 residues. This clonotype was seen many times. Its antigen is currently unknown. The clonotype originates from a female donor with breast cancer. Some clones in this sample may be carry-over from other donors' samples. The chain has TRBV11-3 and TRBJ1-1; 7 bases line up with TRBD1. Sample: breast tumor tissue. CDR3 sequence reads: CASSPRTGKNTEAFF. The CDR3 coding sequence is TGTGCCAGCAGCCCCCGGACAGGAAAGAACACTGAAGCTTTCTTT.